The 11 T cell receptor beta chains reported below all come from one sample, sequenced in a study of human T cells and chemical hapten exposure. Time point reported: patch test 3, about 24 weeks after DPC sensitization. Treatment indicated: therapeutic diphenylcyclopropenone sensitization with weekly scalp DPC. One entry per CDR3 protein results from TCRdb running MiXCR on the RACE reads. In the table there are 50,000 to 75,000 distinct CDR3 sequences, approximately 11% of which are singletons. The sample consisted of whole blood, taken in connection with sensitization to the hapten diphenylcyclopropenone (DPC). The source of these receptors is a woman aged 25 to 39 with alopecia areata. Some clones in this sample may be carry-over from other donors' samples.

This clonotype was seen a handful of times. The J gene is TRBJ2-1, the V gene TRBV9, with D unclear. Germline V CDR1 and CDR2: SGDLS, YYNGEE. This CDR3 contains 15 residues. The ends were cut back, 0 bases at V and 0 bases at J, with 7 bases in the middle. CDR3 sequence: CASSVVAASYNEQFF. Written as DNA, the CDR3 is TGTGCCAGCAGCGTAGTGGCGGCCTCCTACAATGAGCAGTTCTTC.

This clonotype was counted at least ten times. The CDR3 sequence is CASSQRAETQYF. The CDR3 nucleotides are TGTGCCAGCAGCCAGCGAGCGGAGACCCAGTACTTC. The chain couples TRBV5-6 to TRBJ2-5; D gene unclear. Trimming shortened V by 4 bases and J by 5 bases, and 9 bases separated the two germline ends. The CDR3 contains 12 residues. Germline-derived CDR1 and CDR2 are SGHDT and YYEEEE.

This clonotype came up a few times. The rearrangement joins TRBV29-1 to TRBJ2-5, with 7 bases fitting TRBD1. The CDR3 covers 13 residues. V trimming: 7 bases; J trimming: 7 bases; junction bases outside the gene matches: 12. Germline V CDR1 and CDR2: SQVTM, ANQGSEA. CDR3 sequence (DNA): TGCAGCGGACACGGGACAGCCTTCGGGACCCAGTACTTC. Translating gives CSGHGTAFGTQYF.

The rearrangement uses TRBV9 and TRBJ1-2; D gene uncertain. Germline assignment: CDR1 SGDLS and CDR2 YYNGEE. CDR3 length equals 15 residues. V was cut by 0 bases and J by 3 bases, with 12 bases left in between. The CDR3 sequence: CASSVDQFPDYGYTF. Here the CDR3 DNA reads TGTGCCAGCAGCGTAGATCAATTCCCCGACTATGGCTACACCTTC.

The chain links TRBV19 to TRBJ1-2; weak D call: TRBD1 (6 bases). V shed 0 bases and J shed 4 bases, with 6 bases lying between them. The CDR3 contains 13 residues. The germline CDR1 and CDR2 sequences are LNHDA and SQIVND (reference sequence). As DNA, the CDR3 is TGTGCCAGTAGTATAGACAGGGGCTATGGCTACACCTTC. This encodes CASSIDRGYGYTF.

The chain couples TRBV7-2 to TRBJ1-1; D is unresolved. The ends were cut back, 7 bases at V and 0 bases at J, with 6 bases in the middle. The CDR3 length is 12 residues. CDR1 and CDR2 from the germline V gene are SGHTA and FQGNSA. The CDR3, as DNA: TGTGCCAGCAACTTTATGAACACTGAAGCTTTCTTT. Protein sequence: CASNFMNTEAFF.

Ten or more counts support this clonotype. This sequence joins TRBV29-1 and TRBJ1-2; D gene ambiguous. The CDR3 is made up of 11 amino acids. Germline CDR1 is SQVTM and CDR2 is ANQGSEA. The V end was cut by 7 bases, the J end by 2 bases, with 8 bases between. The CDR3 region is CSGVENYGYTF. The CDR3 DNA follows: TGCAGCGGCGTGGAGAACTATGGCTACACCTTC. The entire variable domain, with the rest obtained from reference TRBV29-1 and TRBJ1-2, is as follows: SAVISQKPSRDICQRGTSLTIQCQVDSQVTMMFWYRQQPGQSLTLIATANQGSEATYESGFVIDKFPISRPNLTFSTLTVSNMSPEDSSIYLCSGVENYGYTFGSGTRLTVV.

Points on this clonotype: The junction does not match germline at one end; this may be a read error. This CDR3 reads CASSQGTNQETQYF. CDR3 nucleotide sequence: TGTGCCAGCAGCCAAGGGACTAATCAAGAGACACAGTACTTC. The rearrangement joins TRBV7-8 to TRBJ2-5, with 7 bases matching TRBD2. The length of the CDR3 is 14 residues. Germline-derived CDR1 and CDR2 are SGHVS and FQNEAQ.

Concerning this clonotype: Given the absence of the conserved phenylalanine or tryptophan at the CDR3 end, a read error is likely. V usage is TRBV20-1 and J usage is TRBJ2-3; D might be TRBD2 (5 bases). The CDR3 runs to 14 residues. Deletions cut 0 bases from V and 6 bases from J, with 13 bases between. The germline CDR1 and CDR2 sequences are DFQATT and SNEGSKA (reference sequence). Here the CDR3 reads CSARDSVTGDTQYL. CDR3 nucleotide sequence: TGCAGTGCTAGAGACTCCGTTACGGGGGATACGCAGTATTTG.

This clonotype was recorded many times. In nucleotides, the CDR3 is TGTGCCAGCAGCCGCAGGATGGGGGACGATAGCAATCAGCCCCAGCATTTT. As protein: CASSRRMGDDSNQPQHF. The chain joins TRBV6-2 or TRBV6-3 to TRBJ1-5, with D perhaps TRBD1 (5 bases). V gave up 6 bases and J gave up 0 bases, with 18 bases separating them. CDR3 length: 17 amino acids. Germline V lookup: CDR1 MNHEY, CDR2 SVGEGT.

The chain uses TRBV5-6 and TRBJ2-6; the D is unclear. The CDR3 runs 18 residues. From germline, CDR1 is SGHDT and CDR2 YYEEEE. V lost 0 bases and J lost 0, with 13 bases in between. In DNA, the CDR3 is TGTGCCAGCAGCTTGGACTGGTCAGAGAGCTCTGGGGCCAACGTCCTGACTTTC. Residues: CASSLDWSESSGANVLTF.